This record looks at one T cell receptor beta chain sequence and its context. What it binds is unknown. Germline CDR1 is LNHDA and CDR2 is SQIVND (reference sequence). Unmatched junction bases numbered 10, after V lost 10 bases and J lost 6 bases. The CDR3 consists of 13 residues. Extraction and reverse transcription of RNA yielded cDNA as the sequencing template. Libraries were prepared by immunoSEQ multiplex PCR; TCRdb keeps only in-frame clonotypes and omits some of them. Here the sample spans about 140,000 clones, approximately 90% being singletons. The data stem from a study of CD8+ T cells in alopecia areata. General observations from the study: Scalp clonality, along with expanded CD8+ clones among the top 100, was significantly decreased by tofacitinib. A great number of expanded lesional clones endured in scalp and blood during tofacitinib. Compared with normal scalp, lesional scalp had higher clonality and more expanded CD8+ clones.

Treatment meaning: oral pan-JAK inhibitor, 5-10 mg twice daily. CD4+ and CD8+ T cells were sorted from PBMCs stained for CD3, CD4 and CD8. This chain connects TRBV19 to TRBJ2-7; 9 bases are shared with TRBD1. The material was CD8+ T cells sorted from blood, obtained at week 4, from a patient treated with tofacitinib. The origin of this receptor is a human donor with alopecia areata. The CDR3 protein is CATRDRERVEQYF. The CDR3 nucleotides read TGTGCCACCCGGGACAGGGAAAGGGTCGAGCAGTACTTC.